The present entry profiles one T cell receptor beta chain with its context. The antigen remains unidentified. This specimen belongs to a study of human T cells and chemical hapten exposure. Study-level results: Healthy people's immune response may differ from that of the donors, who had alopecia.

TCRdb re-derived calls from the RACE reads in MiXCR, one entry per CDR3 protein. The data hold fewer than 350,000 distinct CDR3 sequences, with 7.5% to 8% observed a single time. Looked up from germline, CDR1 is SGHRS and CDR2 is YFSETQ. Trimming took 1 base from V and 8 from J, leaving 12 bases between them. The CDR3 has 13 residues. The time point is: pre-sensitization, week 0. Treatment given: therapeutic diphenylcyclopropenone sensitization with weekly scalp DPC. This TCR was sampled from a man younger than 35 with alopecia areata. Some clones in this sample may be carry-over from other donors' samples. The chain has TRBV5-1 and TRBJ1-2; TRBD1 might be the D (6 bases). Specimen: whole blood, collected in connection with sensitization to the hapten diphenylcyclopropenone (DPC). The CDR3 coding sequence is TGCGCCAGCAGCTTGAACAGGGTCGACGGCTACACCTTC. It is translated as CASSLNRVDGYTF.